This is a list of T cell receptor beta chains from one sample in a study of blood T cell repertoires in COVID-19. TCRdb keeps only in-frame clones here, not all; method: immunoSEQ multiplex PCR. The sample holds more than 50,000 clones, about 75% seen once. Sequencing was performed on peripheral blood. Receptors were obtained from a woman over 75 with acute or convalescent COVID-19. Each CDR3 is given with its conserved first and last residue. A D gene is named only where the DNA matches it firmly. Size is omitted from some rows. Given values are once, few, many or a class for expanded clones.

>TRBV30|.|16|TRBJ1-4|.
CASRSFEPGKNEKLFF
TGTGCCTCCCGAAGCTTCGAACCGGGGAAGAATGAAAAACTGTTTTTT
>TRBV25-1|.|15|TRBJ2-7|once
CASSVGGSRYYEQYF
TGTGCCAGCAGTGTTGGTGGCTCTCGTTACTACGAGCAGTACTTC
>TRBV15|.|17|TRBJ2-3|.
CATSRPAGQGWTDTQYF
TGTGCCACCAGCAGGCCCGCAGGGCAGGGATGGACAGATACGCAGTATTTT
>TRBV7-6|TRBD2|18|TRBJ2-5|.
CASSLGGGGGSVVGTQYF
TGTGCCAGCAGCTTAGGGGGTGGAGGCGGGAGTGTTGTCGGGACCCAGTACTTC
>TRBV5-4|TRBD2|15|TRBJ2-1|.
CASSLASGIYNEQFF
TGTGCCAGCAGCTTGGCTAGCGGGATCTACAATGAGCAGTTCTTC
>TRBV19|.|15|TRBJ2-2|.
CASSISQIDTGELFF
TGTGCCAGTAGTATATCACAGATAGACACCGGGGAGCTGTTTTTT
>TRBV6-5|TRBD1|15|TRBJ1-2|.
CASTQPGQGNYGYTF
TGTGCCAGCACCCAACCGGGACAGGGGAACTATGGCTACACCTTC
>TRBV18|.|15|TRBJ2-7|.
CASSPKEGASYEQYF
TGTGCCAGCTCACCAAAGGAGGGGGCCTCCTACGAGCAGTACTTC
>TRBV28|.|14|TRBJ1-5|.
CASSRPTGVRPQHF
TGTGCCAGCAGTCGACCGACAGGCGTACGTCCCCAGCATTTT
>TRBV3-1/TRBV3-2|.|12|TRBJ1-1|few
CASSQPSTEAFF
TGTGCCAGCAGCCAACCGTCCACTGAAGCTTTCTTT
>TRBV27|TRBD1|15|TRBJ2-1|.
CASNTNRGRGNEQFF
TGTGCCAGCAATACCAACAGGGGGCGAGGGAATGAGCAGTTCTTC
>TRBV15|.|14|TRBJ2-1|.
CATSRDRVRYEQFF
TGTGCCACCAGCAGAGATCGGGTAAGGTATGAGCAGTTCTTC
>TRBV4-1|.|15|TRBJ2-7|.
CASSQVGGQPYEQYF
TGCGCCAGCAGCCAAGTGGGGGGACAGCCCTACGAGCAGTACTTC
>TRBV5-1|.|14|TRBJ1-5|.
CASSLGQQDQPQHF
TGCGCCAGCAGCTTGGGACAGCAGGATCAGCCCCAGCATTTT
>TRBV28|TRBD1|17|TRBJ1-2|.
CASSLWGRGLADYGYTF
TGTGCCAGCAGTTTATGGGGCAGGGGGCTTGCAGACTATGGCTACACCTTC
>TRBV6-5|TRBD1|15|TRBJ1-2|.
CASSYSTGINYGYTF
TGTGCCAGCAGTTACTCGACAGGGATAAACTATGGCTACACCTTC
>TRBV4-3|TRBD1|17|TRBJ2-7|.
CASSQDTPGTGTYEQYF
TGCGCCAGCAGCCAAGATACCCCTGGGACAGGGACCTACGAGCAGTACTTC
>TRBV9|TRBD1|13|TRBJ1-1|.
CASSSQGSTEAFF
TGTGCCAGCAGCTCACAGGGGTCCACTGAAGCTTTCTTT
>TRBV5-5|TRBD1|14|TRBJ1-2|.
CASSLDGTGVGYTF
TGTGCCAGCAGCTTGGACGGGACAGGGGTCGGCTACACCTTC
>TRBV4-2|TRBD2|18|TRBJ2-5|.
CASSQRGLAGGPGETQYF
TGTGCCAGCAGCCAAAGGGGTTTAGCGGGAGGGCCGGGGGAGACCCAGTACTTC
>TRBV6-1|.|16|TRBJ2-1|.
CASSELPRGGNNEQFF
TGTGCCAGCAGTGAACTGCCAAGGGGCGGAAACAATGAGCAGTTCTTC
>TRBV27|.|12|TRBJ2-2|once
CASSLLAGELFF
TGTGCCAGCAGTTTATTAGCCGGGGAGCTGTTTTTT
>TRBV4-2|TRBD1|15|TRBJ2-7|.
CASSQDLGQTYEQYF
TGTGCCAGCAGCCAAGATTTGGGACAGACCTACGAGCAGTACTTC
>TRBV6-2/TRBV6-3|TRBD2|16|TRBJ2-7|few
CASSLHGASGSYEQYF
TGTGCCAGCAGTTTGCATGGGGCTAGCGGGAGCTACGAGCAGTACTTC
>TRBV19|TRBD2|15|TRBJ2-1|.
CASSGRAGGYNEQFF
TGTGCCAGTAGTGGTAGAGCGGGAGGCTACAATGAGCAGTTCTTC
>TRBV7-2|TRBD2|13|TRBJ2-1|.
CASSLEREAEQFF
TGTGCCAGCAGCCTAGAGCGGGAGGCCGAGCAGTTCTTC
>TRBV29-1|TRBD2|12|TRBJ2-5|few
CSVSSGGETQYF
TGCAGCGTGAGCAGCGGGGGGGAGACCCAGTACTTC